A selection of T cell receptor beta chains follows, all from one sample in a study of Graves' ophthalmopathy and Graves' hyperthyroidism. Using its own MiXCR run on the multiplex PCR reads, TCRdb lists one record per CDR3 protein. This table holds roughly 1.1 million distinct CDR3 sequences, about two fifths found once. The sample taken for sequencing was peripheral blood or thyroid tissue (not recorded which). The source of these receptors is an adult man with Graves' hyperthyroidism. CDR3s include the opening cysteine and the closing phenylalanine or tryptophan. D genes are given only for firm matches. Clone size appears in some rows only: once, few, many, or a class for an expanded clone.

cdr3_length d_call j_call clone_size v_call cdr3_aa cdr3_nt
16 NA TRBJ1-6 few TRBV15 CATSSFVEQNNSPLHF TGTGCCACCAGCAGCTTCGTTGAGCAGAATAATTCACCCCTCCACTTT
14 NA TRBJ2-5 NA TRBV9 CASSVRALTETQYF TGTGCCAGCAGCGTGCGGGCCTTAACGGAGACCCAGTACTTC
15 NA TRBJ2-3 NA TRBV6-1 CASRERPHSTDTQYF TGTGCCAGCAGGGAACGACCACATAGCACAGATACGCAGTATTTT
14 NA TRBJ1-2 NA TRBV13 CASSPVGGGYGYTF TGTGCCAGCAGCCCCGTAGGGGGTGGCTATGGCTACACCTTC
15 NA TRBJ1-2 NA TRBV24-1 CATSASWDMNYGYTF TGTGCCACCAGTGCTAGCTGGGACATGAACTATGGCTACACCTTC
15 NA TRBJ2-7 NA TRBV7-2 CASSLGAVSTYEQYF TGTGCCAGCAGCTTAGGGGCAGTAAGCACCTACGAGCAGTACTTC
13 NA TRBJ2-7 many TRBV7-9 CASSYGVRYEQYF TGTGCCAGCAGCTACGGGGTCCGCTACGAGCAGTACTTC
15 NA TRBJ2-7 few TRBV6-5 CASSPSFLGRDEQYF TGTGCCAGCAGTCCTTCCTTTCTAGGTCGGGACGAGCAGTACTTC
15 NA TRBJ2-5 NA TRBV7-2 CASSSSNRGGETQYF TGTGCCAGCAGCTCGAGCAACAGGGGGGGGGAGACCCAGTACTTC
14 NA TRBJ1-1 many TRBV13 CASRAGFMNTEAFF TGTGCCAGCAGGGCAGGATTTATGAACACTGAAGCTTTCTTT
17 TRBD2 TRBJ2-5 few TRBV2 CASSSQGTSGMEETQYF TGTGCCAGCAGTTCCCAAGGGACTAGCGGGATGGAAGAGACCCAGTACTTC
15 NA TRBJ1-5 many TRBV7-2 CASSATGGGNQPQHF TGTGCCAGCAGCGCCACTGGGGGGGGCAATCAGCCCCAGCATTTT
13 TRBD1 TRBJ2-7 many TRBV7-2 CASSPQQGHEQYF TGTGCCAGCAGCCCTCAACAGGGGCACGAGCAGTACTTC
17 TRBD1 TRBJ1-2 many TRBV24-1 CATRTTGNLLSNYGYTF TGTGCCACCAGGACGACAGGGAACCTCCTTTCCAACTATGGCTACACCTTC
14 NA TRBJ2-2 NA TRBV6-6 CAISEMWGTGELFF TGTGCCATCAGTGAGATGTGGGGCACCGGGGAGCTGTTTTTT
15 NA TRBJ1-5 NA TRBV7-2 CASSPKVGGNQPQHF TGTGCCAGCAGCCCAAAGGTTGGCGGCAATCAGCCCCAGCATTTT
16 NA TRBJ1-5 NA TRBV4-3 CASSPRVTSYNQPQHF TGCGCCAGCAGCCCAAGGGTAACGAGCTACAATCAGCCCCAGCATTTT
15 NA TRBJ1-1 many TRBV20-1 CSARDGTPRWTEAFF TGCAGTGCTAGAGATGGGACACCGAGGTGGACTGAAGCTTTCTTT
15 TRBD1 TRBJ1-4 NA TRBV3-1 CASSQEDRDVEKLFF TGTGCCAGCAGCCAAGAGGACAGGGACGTTGAAAAACTGTTTTTT
15 TRBD1 TRBJ2-7 many TRBV24-1 CATSDRQGGTYEQYF TGTGCCACCAGTGATCGACAGGGGGGAACCTACGAGCAGTACTTC
13 TRBD1 TRBJ1-1 NA TRBV20-1 CSAPTGLGTEAFF TGCAGTGCTCCGACAGGGTTGGGCACTGAAGCTTTCTTT
18 NA TRBJ1-4 many TRBV7-6 CASSLFRDGLLMSEKLFF TGTGCCAGCAGCTTATTTAGGGACGGTTTGCTGATGAGTGAAAAACTGTTTTTT
16 TRBD2 TRBJ2-7 NA TRBV7-9 CASSPAGGERTYEQYF TGTGCCAGCAGCCCCGCGGGGGGAGAGAGGACCTACGAGCAGTACTTC
12 TRBD1 TRBJ2-7 many TRBV24-1 CATGTGDYEQYF TGTGCCACCGGGACAGGGGACTACGAGCAGTACTTC
11 TRBD2 TRBJ2-2 NA TRBV10-3 CAVWTSGELFF TGTGCCGTCTGGACTAGCGGGGAGCTGTTTTTT
15 NA TRBJ2-2 NA TRBV7-2 CASSFVARNTGELFF TGTGCCAGCAGCTTTGTAGCGAGGAACACCGGGGAGCTGTTTTTT
11 NA TRBJ2-1 NA TRBV29-1 CSVEQYNEQFF TGCAGCGTTGAACAGTACAATGAGCAGTTCTTC
12 NA TRBJ2-6 NA TRBV29-1 CSLGPGANVLTF TGCAGCCTAGGGCCTGGGGCCAACGTCCTGACTTTC
14 NA TRBJ1-1 NA TRBV5-5 CASSLVGRNTEAFF TGTGCCAGCAGCTTGGTAGGTAGGAACACTGAAGCTTTCTTT
14 TRBD1 TRBJ1-5 few TRBV13 CASSSGTGRQPQHF TGTGCCAGCAGCTCCGGGACAGGGAGGCAGCCCCAGCATTTT
14 NA TRBJ1-4 NA TRBV28 CASSLPPGYEKLFF TGTGCCAGCAGTTTACCACCAGGCTATGAAAAACTGTTTTTT
15 TRBD1 TRBJ2-2 NA TRBV29-1 CSVRGQGAGTGELFF TGCAGCGTCCGCGGACAGGGGGCCGGCACCGGGGAGCTGTTTTTT
15 TRBD1 TRBJ1-5 many TRBV7-8 CASSRGTGGNQPQHF TGTGCCAGCAGCCGAGGGACAGGTGGCAATCAGCCCCAGCATTTT
15 NA TRBJ2-7 NA TRBV19 CASSTRREWPGEQYF TGTGCCAGTAGTACCAGGAGAGAATGGCCGGGCGAGCAGTACTTC
17 TRBD2 TRBJ2-7 NA TRBV20-1 CSATSGSLGQESYEQYF TGCAGTGCCACTAGCGGGAGTCTGGGGCAAGAATCCTACGAGCAGTACTTC
14 TRBD2 TRBJ2-2 NA TRBV13 CASRRGREAGELFF TGTGCCAGCAGACGAGGGAGGGAGGCCGGGGAGCTGTTTTTT
16 TRBD2 TRBJ2-5 few TRBV2 CASRDRLAGTQETQYF TGTGCCAGCAGGGATAGACTAGCGGGGACACAAGAGACCCAGTACTTC
16 NA TRBJ2-5 many TRBV9 CASSDEGGTFQETQYF TGTGCCAGCAGCGACGAGGGGGGGACATTCCAAGAGACCCAGTACTTC